Given below is one T cell receptor (beta chain) in context. Antigen unknown. The sample comes from a study of shared clonotypes between healthy human individuals. Findings and limits, study-wide: Sample collection involved blood only; tissue repertoires are likely different. The diversity represented, both genetic and in exposure history, was limited by few donors. Naive subsets typically showed greater estimated richness than memory subsets.

The data were produced by immunoSEQ multiplex PCR, yet TCRdb's version contains in-frame clones alone and is incomplete. The table lists over 2,000,000 clones, around 93% of them singletons. CD8 cells regarded as naive lacked CD45RO, were positively chosen for CCR7, and omitted terminally differentiated effector memory CD45RA+ cells. Germline V CDR1 and CDR2: KGHSH, LQKENI. The CDR3 consists of 16 residues. V lost 3 bases, J lost 0 bases, and 15 bases lay in between. This TCR came from a man aged 18 to 29 in good health. Some clones in this sample may be carry-over from other donors' samples. The chain employs TRBV18 and TRBJ2-7, with D possibly matching TRBD1 (5 bases). The sample taken for sequencing was naive CD8+ T cells from PBMCs. Here the CDR3 reads CASSPSSGQSSYEQYF. The CDR3 region has the DNA TGTGCCAGCTCACCCTCATCAGGGCAAAGCTCCTACGAGCAGTACTTC.